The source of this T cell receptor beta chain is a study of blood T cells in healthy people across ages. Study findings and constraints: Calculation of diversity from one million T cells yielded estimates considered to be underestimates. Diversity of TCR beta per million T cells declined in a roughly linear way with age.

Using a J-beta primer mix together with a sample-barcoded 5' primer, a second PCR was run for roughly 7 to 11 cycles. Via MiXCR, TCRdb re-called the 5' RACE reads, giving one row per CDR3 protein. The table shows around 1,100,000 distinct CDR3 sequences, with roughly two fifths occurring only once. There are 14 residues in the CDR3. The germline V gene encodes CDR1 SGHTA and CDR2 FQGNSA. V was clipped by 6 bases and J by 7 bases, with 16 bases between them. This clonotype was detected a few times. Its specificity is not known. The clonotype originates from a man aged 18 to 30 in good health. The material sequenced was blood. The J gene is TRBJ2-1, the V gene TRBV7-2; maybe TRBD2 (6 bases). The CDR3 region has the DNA TGTGCCAGCAGTACGGGGGTGTCGCTGAATGAGCAGTTCTTC. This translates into CASSTGVSLNEQFF.